The 30 T cell receptor beta chains below all came from one sample that was sequenced in a study of molecular identifiers for immune sequencing clone quantification. MiXCR, run by TCRdb on the PCR reads, gives a single entry per CDR3 protein. This sample has approximately 500,000 distinct CDR3 sequences; about 25% occur once, and the top ten carry just over 0.75%. The sequencing sample was made of naive CD8+ T cells from blood, with Jurkat cell RNA spiked in. The subset was: FACS-sorted CD8+CD4-CCR7+CD45RA+ naive T cells. The receptors were gathered from a human donor in good health. Some libraries in this study had Jurkat cell RNA spiked in.

This clonotype was seen more than once but under ten times. The rearrangement joins TRBV27 to TRBJ2-5, with D perhaps TRBD2 (5 bases). Germline CDR1 and CDR2: MNHEY and SMNVEV (reference sequence). This CDR3 is 13 amino acids long. Trimming cost V 4 bases and J 5 bases, with 11 bases left between them. The DNA for the CDR3 is TGTGCCAGCAGTTCCCTAGCTCAGGAGACCCAGTACTTC. Protein product: CASSSLAQETQYF.

The rearrangement uses TRBV20-1 and TRBJ1-4; a possible D gene is TRBD1 (6 bases). The CDR3 loop spans 14 amino acids. Germline V gene lookup returns CDR1 DFQATT and CDR2 SNEGSKA (reference sequence). The V and J ends lost 0 bases and 8 bases respectively, with 13 bases between them. CDR3: CSARDPGGWEKLFF. The CDR3 nucleotides read TGCAGTGCTAGAGATCCGGGGGGCTGGGAAAAACTGTTTTTT.

With respect to this clonotype: Just one base apart from a much larger clone, this may be a read error. The conserved phenylalanine or tryptophan is not found at the CDR3 terminus, so this likely reflects a read error. This chain connects TRBV12-3 or TRBV12-4 to TRBJ2-5; possible D gene TRBD1, 5 bases. Deletions cut 0 bases from V and 5 bases from J, with 10 bases between. The CDR3 extends over 14 amino acids. The DNA of the CDR3 is TGTGCCAGCAGTTTAGCAGGGGCTGCGGAGACCCAGTACTAC. This translates into CASSLAGAAETQYY.

The genes are TRBV6-6 and TRBJ2-3; weak D call: TRBD2 (5 bases). The CDR3 consists of 14 residues. Trimming shortened V by 5 bases and J by 3 bases, and 12 bases separated the two germline ends. Germline lookup yields CDR1 MNHNY and CDR2 SVGAGI (reference sequence). Here the CDR3 reads CASSPLVCTDTQYF. Written as DNA, the CDR3 is TGTGCCAGCAGTCCACTAGTGTGTACAGATACGCAGTATTTT.

The chain links TRBV24-1 to TRBJ2-3; possible D gene TRBD1, 5 bases. Trimming stripped 9 bases from V and 0 bases from J, with 15 bases between. This CDR3 has 15 residues. Germline CDR1 and CDR2: KGHDR and SFDVKD. The CDR3 sequence: CATGLGAASTDTQYF. Here the CDR3 DNA reads TGTGCCACCGGGTTAGGGGCGGCTAGCACAGATACGCAGTATTTT.

This clonotype was picked up many times. V usage is TRBV7-9 and J usage is TRBJ2-1; D gene unclear. Germline V CDR1 and CDR2: SEHNR, FQNEAQ (reference sequence). V was shortened by 1 base and J by 8 bases, with 9 bases between the two germline ends. The CDR3 extends over 13 amino acids. The chain's CDR3 is CASSLGLVDEQFF. The CDR3 DNA follows: TGTGCCAGCAGCTTAGGTCTAGTCGATGAGCAGTTCTTC.

Notes on this clonotype: A read error may be the cause here, since a much bigger clone is one base away. The rearrangement uses TRBV3-1 and TRBJ1-2; weak D call: TRBD1 (6 bases). This CDR3 is 13 amino acids long. Germline assignment: CDR1 LGHDT and CDR2 YNNKEL (reference sequence). The CDR3 here is CASSRQDSYGCTF. In DNA, the CDR3 is TGTGCCAGCAGCCGTCAGGACAGCTATGGCTGCACCTTC.

With regard to this clonotype: Likely a read error: the CDR3 ends without its conserved phenylalanine or tryptophan. The rearrangement uses TRBV30 and TRBJ2-7; perhaps TRBD2 as D (5 bases). Germline loops: CDR1 GTSNPN, CDR2 SVGIG (reference sequence). The CDR3 totals 13 residues. CDR3: CAWSVLGSSEQYL. The CDR3, as DNA: TGTGCCTGGAGTGTACTAGGATCCTCCGAGCAGTACTTG.

The rearrangement joins TRBV13 to TRBJ2-1; D gene uncertain. V was cut by 5 bases and J by 4 bases, with 9 bases left in between. The CDR3 has 13 residues. Germline assignment: CDR1 PRHDT and CDR2 FYEKMQ (reference sequence). The CDR3 protein is CASSPPLYNEQFF. The CDR3 coding sequence is TGTGCCAGCAGCCCCCCTCTATACAATGAGCAGTTCTTC.

Remarks on this clonotype: A much larger clone lies a single base off, so this may be a read error. The CDR3 DNA reads TGTGCCAGCAATTCTGGGGACAGGGTGATCTTC. Amino acid sequence: CASNSGDRVIF. This sequence joins TRBV12-3 or TRBV12-4 and TRBJ2-1, with 9 bases fitting TRBD1. The CDR3 is made up of 11 amino acids.

The table lists this clonotype with a few counts. V and J are TRBV27 and TRBJ2-5; D is uncertain. V shed 2 bases and J shed 7 bases, with 11 bases lying between them. This CDR3 has 13 amino acids. The V gene's germline CDR1 is MNHEY and CDR2 SMNVEV (reference sequence). CDR3 sequence (DNA): TGTGCCAGCAGTTTACAGGCCGATGGGACCCAGTACTTC. Translated, it gives CASSLQADGTQYF.

J is TRBJ2-1 and V is TRBV28, with TRBD1 identical over 7 bases. The CDR3 runs 16 residues. Germline-derived CDR1 and CDR2 are MDHEN and SYDVKM. V dropped 4 bases and J dropped 3; count of bases not matched to a gene: 9. The CDR3 DNA is TGTGCCAGCAGTTGGAGGACAGGATCTTACTACAATGAGCAGTTCTTC. Protein sequence: CASSWRTGSYYNEQFF. Full variable domain (outside the CDR3, taken from reference TRBV28 and TRBJ2-1): DVKVTQSSRYLVKRTGEKVFLECVQDMDHENMFWYRQDPGLGLRLIYFSYDVKMKEKGDIPEGYSVSREKKERFSLILESASTNQTSMYLCASSWRTGSYYNEQFFGPGTRLTVL.

This clonotype has at least ten counts. The chain combines TRBV7-6 with TRBJ2-5; no clear D. Germline-derived CDR1 and CDR2 are SGHVS and FNYEAQ. The CDR3 contains 13 residues. V was cut by 6 bases and J by 5 bases, with 13 bases left in between. In DNA, the CDR3 is TGTGCCAGCAGTCCCGGCCCCGGGGAGACCCAGTACTTC. Protein sequence: CASSPGPGETQYF.

Ten or more counts support this clonotype. The chain joins TRBV5-6 to TRBJ2-7; D is perhaps TRBD2 (5 bases). Germline CDR1 SGHDT, CDR2 YYEEEE. The CDR3 is 15 residues long. The V end lost 5 bases, the J end lost 0 bases, and 15 bases lay between the germline ends. The CDR3 loop reads CASSSEGLGSYEQYF. For the CDR3, the DNA is TGTGCCAGCAGTAGCGAAGGGTTGGGCTCCTACGAGCAGTACTTC. Looking up the rest from reference TRBV5-6 and TRBJ2-7 gives the full variable domain: DAGVTQSPTHLIKTRGQQVTLRCSPKSGHDTVSWYQQALGQGPQFIFQYYEEEERQRGNFPDRFSGHQFPNYSSELNVNALLLGDSALYLCASSSEGLGSYEQYFGPGTRLTVT.

There are a few counts of this clonotype. V gene TRBV21-1 combines with J gene TRBJ2-1; no check of the table's D call, TRBD2, against the DNA was made. TRBV21-1 is given as a pseudogene. CDR3 length equals 9 residues. CDR3 coding DNA: TGTGCCAGCAACGGGGAGGGGTTCTTC. This encodes CASNGEGFF.

This clonotype has a handful of counts. The rearrangement uses TRBV24-1 and TRBJ2-7; no reliable D call. V lost 2 bases and J lost 4, with 5 bases in between. This CDR3 region has 12 residues. Germline assignment: CDR1 KGHDR and CDR2 SFDVKD. The CDR3 DNA reads TGTGCCACCAGTGATTCCCTGTACGAGCAGTACTTC. This translates into CATSDSLYEQYF.

This clonotype turned up a few times. The chain couples TRBV27 to TRBJ2-2; D is possibly TRBD1 (6 bases). This CDR3 spans 14 amino acids. V was shortened by 1 base and J by 6 bases, with 9 bases between the two germline ends. Germline-derived CDR1 and CDR2 are MNHEY and SMNVEV (reference sequence). In DNA form, the CDR3 reads TGTGCCAGCAGTTTATACAGGGCGTCCGGGGAGCTGTTTTTT. It yields the protein CASSLYRASGELFF.

This clonotype appeared many times. The chain employs TRBV2 and TRBJ1-1; no definite D call. Germline V CDR1 and CDR2: SNHLY, FYNNEI. The CDR3 length is 18 residues. The V and J ends lost 1 base and 4 bases respectively, with 22 bases between them. CDR3 sequence reads: CASSEGEDRSRRSTEAFF. As DNA, the CDR3 is TGTGCCAGCAGTGAAGGGGAGGATCGGTCGAGACGTAGCACTGAAGCTTTCTTT.

V and J are TRBV20-1 and TRBJ1-1, with D perhaps TRBD1 (6 bases). Germline assignment: CDR1 DFQATT and CDR2 SNEGSKA (reference sequence). V was trimmed by 2 bases and J by 7 bases, leaving 17 bases between them. The CDR3 has 14 amino acids. This CDR3 is CSARTLGTHSEAFF. CDR3 nucleotide sequence: TGCAGTGCTAGAACACTCGGGACACATAGTGAAGCTTTCTTT.

The sample holds a few counts of this clonotype. The V call is TRBV30, the J call TRBJ2-1; 14 positions agree with TRBD2. The V segment lost 4 bases and the J segment 9 bases; nucleotides outside the gene matches: 8. The CDR3 is made up of 15 amino acids. Looked up from germline, CDR1 is GTSNPN and CDR2 is SVGIG (reference sequence). CDR3 sequence: CAWISGLAGGFEQFF. DNA of the CDR3: TGTGCCTGGATTTCAGGACTAGCGGGGGGATTTGAGCAGTTCTTC.

The rearrangement uses TRBV20-1 and TRBJ1-3, with a weak D call TRBD1 (6 bases). V was trimmed by 0 bases and J by 2 bases, leaving 14 bases between them. Germline values: CDR1 DFQATT, CDR2 SNEGSKA (reference sequence). The CDR3 is made up of 16 amino acids. The CDR3 sequence is CSARDRGQIAGNTIYF. The CDR3 DNA reads as TGCAGTGCTAGAGACCGAGGACAGATCGCTGGAAACACCATATATTTT.

Concerning this clonotype itself: Compared with germline, one end of the junction differs, possibly owing to a read error. V usage is TRBV6-5 and J usage is TRBJ1-1, with D possibly being TRBD1 (5 bases). CDR3 length equals 13 residues. Per the germline V gene, CDR1 is MNHEY and CDR2 is SVGAGI. CDR3 protein: CAGSLQENTEAFF. DNA for the CDR3: TGTGCCGGCAGTTTACAGGAAAACACTGAAGCTTTCTTT.

Worth noting for this clonotype: It may be a read error: a sequence one base away is much more abundant. The chain uses TRBV5-4 and TRBJ2-5; a weak D match, TRBD1 (5 bases). CDR1 is SGHNT, CDR2 YYREEE, per germline (reference sequence). The CDR3 is made up of 16 amino acids. The CDR3 sequence is CASSLTWGTNQETQCF. The CDR3 DNA follows: TGTGCCAGCAGCTTGACATGGGGCACAAACCAAGAGACCCAGTGCTTC.

This clonotype was counted a few times. V is TRBV6-2 or TRBV6-3 and J is TRBJ2-7; D is possibly TRBD2 (6 bases). The V end lost 2 bases, the J end lost 2 bases, and 10 bases lay between the germline ends. Germline CDR1 reads MNHEY; CDR2 reads SVGEGT. The CDR3 loop spans 14 amino acids. CDR3 nucleotides: TGTGCCAGCAGTTACGGAGGGTCCGCCTACGAGCAGTACTTC. It codes for CASSYGGSAYEQYF.

This clonotype was detected once. The rearrangement links TRBV12-3 or TRBV12-4 to TRBJ2-5; D is uncertain. The V end lost 4 bases, the J end lost 5 bases, and 17 bases lay between the germline ends. The CDR3 loop spans 15 amino acids. CDR3 amino acids: CASSSFHWPHETQYF. The CDR3 DNA sequence: TGTGCCAGCAGTTCTTTCCATTGGCCACACGAGACCCAGTACTTC.

In its sample, this clonotype was seen many times. This chain uses TRBV14 with TRBJ2-3, with 9 bases matching TRBD2. V gave up 0 bases and J gave up 3 bases; unmatched junction bases: 1. The CDR3 length is 15 residues. The germline CDR1 and CDR2 sequences are SGHDN and FVKESK. The CDR3 loop reads CASSQETSGTDTQYF. The CDR3 nucleotides are TGTGCCAGCAGCCAAGAGACTAGCGGAACAGATACGCAGTATTTT.

Details on this clonotype: A much larger clone sits a single nucleotide away, making a read error possible. This rearrangement joins TRBV20-1 to TRBJ2-7, with D tentatively TRBD1 or TRBD2 (5 bases each). This CDR3 has 13 amino acids. Looked up from germline, CDR1 is DFQATT and CDR2 is SNEGSKA (reference sequence). This CDR3 is CGAPGTASYEQYF. CDR3 bases: TGCGGTGCTCCCGGGACCGCTTCCTACGAGCAGTACTTC.

This clonotype was recorded at least ten times. The V gene is TRBV30, the J gene TRBJ2-1; 7 nucleotides align to TRBD2. V lost 5 bases and J lost 7; bases outside the gene matches: 11. CDR1 is GTSNPN and CDR2 is SVGIG in the germline V gene (reference sequence). The CDR3 runs to 14 residues. This CDR3 reads CAWGQGRGFNEQFF. As DNA, the CDR3 is TGTGCCTGGGGGCAAGGGCGGGGGTTTAATGAGCAGTTCTTC.

V is TRBV10-3 and J is TRBJ2-3, with TRBD1 as a possible D gene (5 bases). The CDR3 spans 13 residues. Trimming left V 2 bases short and J 4 bases short, with 7 bases between. CDR1 is ENHRY, CDR2 SYGVKD, per germline. CDR3 in amino acids: CAISEEGADTQYF. The CDR3 DNA follows: TGTGCCATCAGTGAGGAAGGGGCAGATACGCAGTATTTT.

In its sample, this clonotype was seen a few times. The chain has TRBV27 and TRBJ1-4; perhaps TRBD1 as D (5 bases). The CDR3 runs to 14 residues. The V gene's germline CDR1 is MNHEY and CDR2 SMNVEV (reference sequence). The ends were cut back, 2 bases at V and 8 bases at J, with 12 bases in the middle. CDR3 sequence (DNA): TGTGCCAGCAGTTTAATGGCAGGGCGGGAAAAACTGTTTTTT. This gives the protein CASSLMAGREKLFF. The variable domain in full, completed from reference TRBV27 and TRBJ1-4, reads EAQVTQNPRYLITVTGKKLTVTCSQNMNHEYMSWYRQDPGLGLRQIYYSMNVEVTDKGDVPEGYKVSRKEKRNFPLILESPSPNQTSLYFCASSLMAGREKLFFGSGTQLSVL.